This entry lists 26 T cell receptor beta chains sequenced from one sample in a study of T-cell reconstitution after alpha-beta-depleted transplantation in children. Preparation of the TCRbeta library used unique molecular identifiers. In TCRdb, the PCR reads were re-called with MiXCR into one record per CDR3 protein. The sample has more than 400,000 distinct CDR3 sequences, about 10% seen once. The sequencing here drew on PBMCs, mostly from graft donor cells, taken 180 days after TCRalphabeta/CD19-depleted stem cell transplant. The origin of the receptors is a female patient between 2 and 15 years old who had a stem cell transplant for aplastic anemia, so the T cells may come from the graft donor.

Here the CDR3 reads CASSSMGDTSGRVREQYF. The CDR3 nucleotides read TGTGCCAGCAGTTCTATGGGTGATACTAGCGGGAGGGTTAGGGAGCAGTACTTC. The rearrangement links TRBV12-3 or TRBV12-4 to TRBJ2-7, with 13 bases aligning to TRBD2. This CDR3 region has 18 residues. V dropped 4 bases and J dropped 7; count of bases not matched to a gene: 16.

This clonotype has more than one count but fewer than ten. The chain joins TRBV29-1 to TRBJ1-1; D gene ambiguous. Looked up from germline, CDR1 is SQVTM and CDR2 is ANQGSEA. The CDR3 is 11 residues long. Trimming pared 0 bases from V and 10 bases from J, leaving 9 bases between. The CDR3 region has the DNA TGCAGCGTTGAAGATCTGTGGGGAGCTTTCTTT. It is translated as CSVEDLWGAFF. The whole variable domain, remainder taken from reference TRBV29-1 and TRBJ1-1, is SAVISQKPSRDICQRGTSLTIQCQVDSQVTMMFWYRQQPGQSLTLIATANQGSEATYESGFVIDKFPISRPNLTFSTLTVSNMSPEDSSIYLCSVEDLWGAFFGQGTRLTVV.

In this sample, this clonotype turned up a few times. The gene calls are TRBV29-1 and TRBJ2-7, with D perhaps TRBD1 (6 bases). V gave up 7 bases and J gave up 2 bases, with 12 bases separating them. CDR1 is SQVTM, CDR2 ANQGSEA, per germline. CDR3 length equals 12 residues. In DNA, the CDR3 is TGCAGCGCTGGGGGCACCGCCTACGAGCAGTACTTC. This translates into CSAGGTAYEQYF.

The rearrangement uses TRBV10-1 and TRBJ2-1, with a possible D match to TRBD2 (5 bases). CDR1 is WNHNN, CDR2 SYGVQD, per germline (reference sequence). V shed 6 bases and J shed 11 bases, with 20 bases lying between them. The CDR3 sequence is 14 residues long. CDR3 in DNA: TGCGCCAGCAGCCCCCTGGGGAGAGGTCCCAAGCAGTTCTTC. Protein product: CASSPLGRGPKQFF.

This clonotype was seen only a few times. One base away lies a much larger clone, so this may be a sequencing read error. The chain combines TRBV24-1 with TRBJ1-1; 7 nucleotides match TRBD1. CDR1 KGHDR and CDR2 SFDVKD come from the germline V gene. V shed 7 bases, J shed 1 base, and the junction held 2 bases outside the gene matches. The CDR3 sequence is 13 residues long. The CDR3 loop is CATSRQGNTEAFF. For the CDR3, the DNA is TGTGCCACCAGCCGACAGGGGAACACTGAAGCTTTCTTT.

This chain uses TRBV19 with TRBJ2-4; 9 nucleotides line up with TRBD1. The CDR3 is 15 residues long. The V and J ends lost 6 bases and 4 bases, in that order; junction bases with no gene match: 7. Germline assignment: CDR1 LNHDA and CDR2 SQIVND (reference sequence). The CDR3 reads CASSTSGTGKNIQYF. The CDR3 coding sequence is TGTGCCAGTAGCACCTCCGGGACAGGGAAAAACATTCAGTACTTC.

This chain links TRBV19 with TRBJ2-7; D call uncertain. CDR1 LNHDA and CDR2 SQIVND come from the germline V gene (reference sequence). This CDR3 region has 13 residues. The ends were cut back, 3 bases at V and 2 bases at J, with 8 bases in the middle. CDR3 DNA: TGTGCCAGTAGTATTAAAAACCCCTACGAGCAGTACTTC. Its translation: CASSIKNPYEQYF.

The chain combines TRBV7-9 with TRBJ2-1; D might be TRBD2 (6 bases). The CDR3 consists of 16 residues. Germline CDR1 and CDR2: SEHNR and FQNEAQ (reference sequence). Trimming removed 4 bases at V and 7 bases at J, with 20 bases between. CDR3 amino acids: CASSSVPEEGLNEQFF. The CDR3 DNA reads TGTGCCAGCAGCTCTGTCCCGGAGGAGGGTTTGAATGAGCAGTTCTTC.

This clonotype appeared a few times. The chain is built from TRBV29-1 and TRBJ2-3, with a possible D match to TRBD2 (6 bases). The CDR3 contains 13 residues. The V gene lost 4 bases and the J gene lost 2 bases, with 10 bases spanning the gap. Looked up from germline, CDR1 is SQVTM and CDR2 is ANQGSEA. The CDR3 DNA follows: TGCAGCGTTGTCGCGGGACTCACAGATACGCAGTATTTT. Its translation: CSVVAGLTDTQYF.

This clonotype was found a few times. V and J are TRBV6-5 and TRBJ2-5, with D unresolved. Deletions cut 3 bases from V and 6 bases from J, with 8 bases between. CDR3 length: 12 amino acids. Germline-derived CDR1 and CDR2 are MNHEY and SVGAGI. DNA for the CDR3: TGTGCCAGCAGTTATGGTTCCCAGACCCAGTACTTC. It codes for CASSYGSQTQYF.

There are many counts of this clonotype. The chain combines TRBV12-3 or TRBV12-4 with TRBJ1-1; no definite D call. V dropped 1 base and J dropped 4 bases, with 4 bases sitting between them. CDR3 size: 12 residues. The CDR3 region is CASSLGITEAFF. In DNA form, the CDR3 reads TGTGCCAGCAGTTTAGGCATCACTGAAGCTTTCTTT.

The rearrangement links TRBV5-8 to TRBJ2-1; D might be TRBD1 or TRBD2, each matching 5 bases. Trimming shortened V by 0 bases and J by 0 bases, and 13 bases separated the two germline ends. Germline loops: CDR1 SGHTS, CDR2 YDEGEE. This CDR3 is built from 17 residues. The CDR3, as DNA: TGTGCCAGCAGCTTGGGGGGTTGGGGGAGCTCCTACAATGAGCAGTTCTTC. Protein: CASSLGGWGSSYNEQFF.

This clonotype was recorded many times. The chain joins TRBV6-8 to TRBJ2-4; D is unresolved. Germline CDR1 reads MNHGY; CDR2 reads SAAAGT. The CDR3 length is 12 residues. Trimming took 10 bases from V and 0 from J, leaving 7 bases between them. CDR3 amino acids: CAIQVAKNIQYF. The CDR3 region has the DNA TGTGCCATACAAGTAGCCAAAAACATTCAGTACTTC.

V is TRBV4-3 and J is TRBJ2-5; 8 positions agree with TRBD1. Germline V gene sequence: CDR1 LGHNA, CDR2 YSLEER. CDR3 length: 15 residues. V dropped 1 base and J dropped 5; count of bases not matched to a gene: 6. Written as DNA, the CDR3 is TGCGCCAGCAGCCAAGTCGCAGGGGGCACGGAGACCCAGTACTTC. It is translated as CASSQVAGGTETQYF.

At least ten counts were recorded for this clonotype. The chain has TRBV2 and TRBJ2-7; either TRBD1 or TRBD2 may fit D (5 bases each). The CDR3 covers 14 residues. Germline CDR1 and CDR2: SNHLY and FYNNEI. V lost 4 bases, J lost 2 bases, and 12 bases lay in between. CDR3: CASSVLMGAYEQYF. The CDR3 DNA reads TGTGCCAGCAGTGTTCTGATGGGGGCCTACGAGCAGTACTTC.

Many counts were recorded for this clonotype. The chain couples TRBV6-5 to TRBJ2-6; D gene uncertain. This CDR3 is 17 amino acids long. Trimming cost V 4 bases and J 0 bases, with 13 bases left between them. Per the germline V gene, CDR1 is MNHEY and CDR2 is SVGAGI. The CDR3 spells CASSSSEWFSGANVLTF. The CDR3 DNA reads TGTGCCAGCAGTTCTTCCGAGTGGTTCTCTGGGGCCAACGTCCTGACTTTC.

The chain combines TRBV3-1 with TRBJ2-3, with 13 positions matching TRBD2. CDR1 is LGHDT and CDR2 is YNNKEL in the germline V gene (reference sequence). The J segment lost 8 bases and the V segment lost 4 bases, leaving 6 bases of the junction unmatched. The CDR3 totals 15 residues. The CDR3 DNA sequence: TGTGCCAGCAGCCCCGGACTAGCGGGAGAGGCTACGCAGTATTTT. Its translation is CASSPGLAGEATQYF.

This rearrangement joins TRBV7-9 to TRBJ2-3, with 11 positions matching TRBD1. Germline trimming cut 6 bases from V and 6 bases from J; bases unmatched to any gene: 8. CDR1 SEHNR and CDR2 FQNEAQ come from the germline V gene (reference sequence). This CDR3 is 15 amino acids long. CDR3 sequence: CASRLGQGAQDTQYF. The CDR3 DNA sequence: TGTGCCAGCAGACTAGGACAGGGGGCGCAGGATACGCAGTATTTT.

This clonotype has a handful of counts. The V and J genes are TRBV20-1 and TRBJ2-1; 11 bases are a match to TRBD2. With 2 bases clipped from V and 3 bases from J, the junction kept 6 bases outside the gene matches. CDR1 and CDR2 (germline): DFQATT, SNEGSKA (reference sequence). The CDR3 is 16 amino acids. The CDR3 nucleotides read TGCAGTGCTAGAAACATAGCGGGAGGGCTCTACAATGAGCAGTTCTTC. It is translated as CSARNIAGGLYNEQFF.

The chain carries TRBV5-3 and TRBJ1-5; D is perhaps TRBD1 (6 bases). TRBV5-3 is annotated as an ORF whose role is uncertain. Deletions cut 8 bases from V and 4 bases from J, with 16 bases between. The CDR3 extends over 14 amino acids. The CDR3 region is CASNLAGANQPQHF. Written as DNA, the CDR3 is TGTGCCAGTAACTTGGCAGGGGCAAATCAGCCCCAGCATTTT.

The chain recombines TRBV11-2 with TRBJ2-7; no clear D. Between the trimmed V and J ends, which lost 2 bases and 6 bases, there was a span of 17 bases. Germline CDR1 and CDR2: SGHAT and FQNNGV. The CDR3 is made up of 15 amino acids. The CDR3: CASSLWPGRAAEQYF. Written as DNA, the CDR3 is TGTGCCAGCAGCTTATGGCCTGGACGGGCGGCCGAGCAGTACTTC.

The V and J genes are TRBV19 and TRBJ1-2; 7 positions match TRBD1. V lost 7 bases to trimming and J lost 6 bases; unmatched junction nucleotides: 11. The CDR3 runs to 14 residues. Germline V gives CDR1 LNHDA, CDR2 SQIVND (reference sequence). CDR3 in amino acids: CASTVIQGGHGYTF. CDR3 sequence (DNA): TGTGCCAGTACAGTCATCCAAGGGGGCCATGGCTACACCTTC.

This clonotype was seen a few times. CDR3 in DNA: TGTGCCAGCAGTTTATCCGGGACACATGAAAAACTGTTTTTT. The encoded protein is CASSLSGTHEKLFF. V is TRBV27 and J is TRBJ1-4; the D gene is possibly TRBD1 (6 bases). The V and J ends lost 0 bases and 6 bases respectively, with 8 bases between them. From germline, CDR1 is MNHEY and CDR2 SMNVEV (reference sequence). This CDR3 region has 14 residues.

This clonotype was counted between two and nine times. The rearrangement uses TRBV11-2 and TRBJ2-3; 7 bases are a match to TRBD2. Germline CDR1 is SGHAT and CDR2 is FQNNGV. V trimming: 2 bases; J trimming: 2 bases; junction bases outside the gene matches: 13. The CDR3 has 18 amino acids. CDR3 in DNA: TGTGCCAGCAGCTTATACCACTCGGGAGGCCGGGACACAGATACGCAGTATTTT. Its protein is CASSLYHSGGRDTDTQYF.

The rearrangement links TRBV20-1 to TRBJ1-5, with 9 nucleotides matching TRBD1. The V and J ends lost 6 bases and 1 base, in that order; junction bases with no gene match: 13. The length of the CDR3 is 17 residues. Germline lookup yields CDR1 DFQATT and CDR2 SNEGSKA (reference sequence). The chain's CDR3 is CSAAPDLGQGSNQPQHF. The CDR3, as DNA: TGCAGTGCCGCCCCGGATTTGGGACAGGGAAGCAATCAGCCCCAGCATTTT.

This clonotype turned up a few times. V gene TRBV30 combines with J gene TRBJ1-5; D possibly corresponds to TRBD1 (6 bases). Germline V lookup: CDR1 GTSNPN, CDR2 SVGIG (reference sequence). CDR3 length equals 15 residues. V was cut by 2 bases and J by 0 bases, with 11 bases left in between. CDR3 loop: CAWSWGPGSNQPQHF. The CDR3 DNA is TGTGCCTGGAGTTGGGGGCCCGGTAGCAATCAGCCCCAGCATTTT.